A selection of T cell receptor beta chains follows, all from one sample in a study of blood T cell repertoires in COVID-19. The protocol was immunoSEQ multiplex PCR, while the TCRdb copy is restricted to in-frame clones and leaves out a portion. Seen here are 200,000 to 300,000 clones, around 90% observed once, and the top ten hold over 0.65%. Sequencing was done on a sample of peripheral blood. These receptors were collected from a man aged 30-40 years with COVID-19, enrolled during active disease. Each CDR3 is given without its conserved first and last residue.

TRBJ2-2	TRBV6-2/TRBV6-3	ASSQTGTGELF
TRBJ2-5	TRBV2	ASSRLTGDQETQY
TRBJ2-3	TRBV5-1	ASSFSGGRADTQY
TRBJ2-7	TRBV6-6	ASSAPGQGSYEQY
TRBJ2-3	TRBV18	ASSPGLAPSTDTQY
TRBJ2-7	TRBV3-1/TRBV3-2	ASSQGALAAYEQY
TRBJ2-1	TRBV5-1	ASSTSGTDYNEQF
TRBJ2-2	TRBV11-2	ASSPQLAGGRNTGELF
TRBJ2-3	TRBV19	ASSIDSGTATDTQY
TRBJ1-1	TRBV5-1	ASSFSRTENTEAF
TRBJ2-5	TRBV3-1/TRBV3-2	ASSQYRGGEETQY
TRBJ1-2	TRBV29-1	SVGDRGRDGYT
TRBJ2-2	TRBV12-3/TRBV12-4	ASSFVRAGELF
TRBJ1-3	TRBV18	ASSPPQGFSGNTIY
TRBJ1-1	TRBV19	ASPTRENTEAF
TRBJ1-3	TRBV5-1	ASSLVGQGARGNTIY
TRBJ2-7	TRBV4-2	ASSIRTSGPYEQY
TRBJ2-7	TRBV6-6	ASSSSVGSGPYEQY
TRBJ2-5	TRBV7-6	ASSLGVTSGDQETQY
TRBJ1-2	TRBV11-2	ASSLVAVYGYT
TRBJ2-3	TRBV27	ASSLFLAGSDTQY
TRBJ1-3	TRBV5-5	ASSLSDRDIGNTIY
TRBJ1-5	TRBV10-1	ASRVRPGQASNQPQH
TRBJ2-2	TRBV7-6	ASSLAASGEFTGELF
TRBJ2-7	TRBV6-2/TRBV6-3	ASSYSRRYEQY
TRBJ2-2	TRBV2	ASSEDGAVNTGELF
TRBJ1-1	TRBV6-5	ASKPGQWDTEAF
TRBJ1-3	TRBV6-5	ASKPSGERGNTIY
TRBJ2-1	TRBV5-6	ASSLGGQGNEQF
TRBJ2-3	TRBV2	ASSGGDTQY
TRBJ1-5	TRBV3-1/TRBV3-2	ASSQVPQEQPQH
TRBJ2-7	TRBV30	AWSPVQTEQY